One sample yielded the 27 T cell receptor beta chains listed below, sequenced in a study of T cell responses to AZD1222 COVID-19 vaccine. Here immunoSEQ multiplex PCR was the method, and the copy in TCRdb shows in-frame clones only, minus some. This table holds fewer than 130,000 clones, 80% to 90% found once. This material consisted of peripheral blood, taken 28 days after the second AZD1222 dose. The receptors derive from an adult who received the AZD1222 COVID-19 vaccine.

This clone has just one count. The chain links TRBV6-2 or TRBV6-3 to TRBJ2-5; D call uncertain. CDR3 length: 13 residues. The V and J ends lost 0 bases and 5 bases respectively, with 7 bases between them. The V gene's germline CDR1 is MNHEY and CDR2 SVGEGT. The CDR3 reads CASSYSNPETQYF. The CDR3 nucleotides are TGTGCCAGCAGTTACTCGAACCCGGAGACCCAGTACTTC.

The chain uses TRBV6-5 and TRBJ1-2; D ambiguous. The germline gives CDR1 MNHEY, CDR2 SVGAGI. This CDR3 comprises 14 residues. Deletions cut 6 bases from V and 4 bases from J, with 15 bases between. The CDR3 nucleotides read TGTGCCAGCAGATCCCTGGACGGAGTCTATGGCTACACCTTC. Translated: CASRSLDGVYGYTF.

The chain recombines TRBV7-2 with TRBJ2-7; 12 positions match TRBD1. The CDR3 runs 16 residues. Germline trimming cut 1 base from V and 6 bases from J; bases unmatched to any gene: 7. Germline V gene data show CDR1 as SGHTA and CDR2 as FQGNSA. The CDR3 loop is CASSLVGTGGAVEQYF. As DNA, the CDR3 is TGTGCCAGCAGCTTAGTTGGGACAGGGGGCGCGGTCGAGCAGTACTTC.

This chain links TRBV4-1 with TRBJ2-6; possibly TRBD1 for D (5 bases). The germline gives CDR1 MGHRA, CDR2 YSYEKL. This CDR3 is built from 17 residues. V lost 4 bases, J lost 1 base, and 14 bases lay in between. CDR3 bases: TGCGCCAGCAGCCCCGGACAAGCTGAATCTGGGGCCAACGTCCTGACTTTC. Its protein product is CASSPGQAESGANVLTF.

The chain recombines TRBV28 with TRBJ1-2; D is perhaps TRBD1 (6 bases). Germline CDR1 reads MDHEN; CDR2 reads SYDVKM. CDR3 length equals 14 residues. The V and J ends lost 7 bases and 4 bases respectively, with 16 bases between them. CDR3 in amino acids: CASTGTRNPYGYTF. The CDR3 DNA sequence: TGTGCCAGCACCGGGACACGGAATCCCTATGGCTACACCTTC.

The count of this clone is one. This chain connects TRBV5-6 to TRBJ2-7; 7 nucleotides line up with TRBD1. There are 17 residues in the CDR3. Trimming at V came to 4 bases and at J to 0 bases, leaving 13 bases not matched to a gene. Germline CDR1 is SGHDT and CDR2 is YYEEEE. The CDR3 sequence is CASSAYRTGASSYEQYF. The CDR3 DNA follows: TGTGCCAGCAGCGCCTACCGGACAGGCGCAAGCTCCTACGAGCAGTACTTC.

This clone was counted only a few times. The CDR3 DNA follows: TGTGCCAGCAGCTTGGTAAGAGGACAGAGCTCCTACGAGCAGTACTTC. It specifies CASSLVRGQSSYEQYF. The chain uses TRBV5-4 and TRBJ2-7; D is possibly TRBD1 (6 bases). Trimming took off 0 bases at V and 0 bases at J, with 13 bases between the two ends. The CDR3 consists of 16 residues. Looked up from germline, CDR1 is SGHNT and CDR2 is YYREEE (reference sequence).

The chain employs TRBV4-1 and TRBJ2-1; D is perhaps TRBD2 (7 bases). This CDR3 region has 18 residues. Trimming removed 3 bases from V and 5 bases from J, with 23 bases in between. Germline values: CDR1 MGHRA, CDR2 YSYEKL. The CDR3 here is CASSHPLRGRAGNNEQFF. The CDR3, as DNA: TGCGCCAGCAGCCACCCACTGAGGGGGAGGGCGGGGAACAATGAGCAGTTCTTC.

The rearrangement joins TRBV5-1 to TRBJ1-2, with TRBD1 as a possible D gene (5 bases). V shed 2 bases and J shed 5 bases, with 7 bases lying between them. The V gene's germline CDR1 is SGHRS and CDR2 YFSETQ. The length of the CDR3 is 12 residues. This CDR3 is CASSLAGYGYTF. CDR3 nucleotides: TGCGCCAGCAGCTTAGCAGGGTATGGCTACACCTTC.

Only a few counts were recorded for this clone. The chain combines TRBV3-1 (or the pseudogene TRBV3-2) with TRBJ2-7; unclear D gene. V lost 4 bases, J lost 7 bases, and 8 bases lay in between. Germline V lookup: CDR1 LGHDT, CDR2 YNNKEL (reference sequence). This CDR3 has 11 residues. The CDR3 spells CASSLKGEQYF. The CDR3 DNA reads TGTGCCAGCAGCCTTAAGGGAGAGCAGTACTTC.

In its sample, this clone was seen once. The rearrangement uses TRBV5-1 and TRBJ1-3; TRBD1 matches at 8 bases. V lost 4 bases and J lost 0; bases outside the gene matches: 3. The V gene's germline CDR1 is SGHRS and CDR2 YFSETQ. The length of the CDR3 is 15 residues. CDR3 sequence: CASSQQGGSGNTIYF. Written as DNA, the CDR3 is TGCGCCAGCAGCCAACAGGGGGGCTCTGGAAACACCATATATTTT.

The genes are TRBV6-5 and TRBJ1-1; D not certain. Per the germline V gene, CDR1 is MNHEY and CDR2 is SVGAGI. This CDR3 comprises 13 residues. With 6 bases removed from V and 0 bases from J, the gap between germline ends came to 8 bases. The CDR3: CASRIHMNTEAFF. Written as DNA, the CDR3 is TGTGCCAGCAGGATTCATATGAACACTGAAGCTTTCTTT.

This clone came up a few times. The chain joins TRBV19 to TRBJ2-2; tentatively, D is TRBD1 (6 bases). This CDR3 is built from 13 residues. Trimming removed 7 bases at V and 7 bases at J, with 13 bases between. Germline lookup yields CDR1 LNHDA and CDR2 SQIVND (reference sequence). CDR3 DNA sequence: TGTGCCAGTACCAGTGAGGGGGACGGGGAGCTGTTTTTT. Protein: CASTSEGDGELFF.

The chain carries TRBV5-5 and TRBJ1-1; D gene uncertain. This CDR3 spans 13 amino acids. Germline loops: CDR1 SGHKS, CDR2 YYEKEE (reference sequence). V was pared by 4 bases and J by 1 base, with 8 bases between. CDR3 in amino acids: CASSKTRNTEAFF. The DNA of the CDR3 is TGTGCCAGCAGCAAGACAAGGAACACTGAAGCTTTCTTT.

This chain links TRBV5-4 with TRBJ1-2; D possibly corresponds to TRBD1 (6 bases). Trimming cost V 0 bases and J 0 bases, with 15 bases left between them. Germline loops: CDR1 SGHNT, CDR2 YYREEE (reference sequence). This CDR3 is 17 amino acids long. The chain's CDR3 is CASSLDGGAMANYGYTF. In DNA form, the CDR3 reads TGTGCCAGCAGCTTGGATGGGGGCGCGATGGCTAACTATGGCTACACCTTC.

The chain uses TRBV18 and TRBJ2-2, with TRBD2 identical over 8 bases. V shed 3 bases, J shed 0 bases, and the junction held 6 bases outside the gene matches. The CDR3 extends over 17 amino acids. Germline V gene sequence: CDR1 KGHSH, CDR2 LQKENI. DNA of the CDR3: TGTGCCAGCTCACCCAGGCCGGGGGGGACGAACACCGGGGAGCTGTTTTTT. As protein: CASSPRPGGTNTGELFF.

This rearrangement joins TRBV2 to TRBJ1-5; TRBD1 is a possible D gene (5 bases). CDR1 is SNHLY, CDR2 FYNNEI, per germline. Trimming shortened V by 2 bases and J by 5 bases, and 10 bases separated the two germline ends. The length of the CDR3 is 14 residues. The CDR3: CASSEQGFDQPQHF. Here the CDR3 DNA reads TGTGCCAGCAGTGAACAGGGTTTCGATCAGCCCCAGCATTTT.

The rearrangement links TRBV5-8 to TRBJ2-7; TRBD2 is a possible D gene (6 bases). Trimming pared 4 bases from V and 1 base from J, leaving 18 bases between. Germline values: CDR1 SGHTS, CDR2 YDEGEE. CDR3 size: 16 residues. This CDR3 is CASSPGPFRGSYEQYF. The CDR3 bases are TGTGCCAGCAGCCCCGGACCCTTTCGGGGGTCCTACGAGCAGTACTTC.

CDR3 sequence: CASSQQQGSWGNGYTF. As DNA, the CDR3 is TGCGCCAGCAGCCAGCAACAGGGTTCATGGGGGAATGGCTACACCTTC. The chain couples TRBV4-1 to TRBJ1-2; a weak D match, TRBD1 (6 bases). Looked up from germline, CDR1 is MGHRA and CDR2 is YSYEKL. V was shortened by 3 bases and J by 6 bases, with 20 bases between the two germline ends. CDR3 length: 16 residues.

This chain uses TRBV27 with TRBJ1-1; 7 bases line up with TRBD1. The CDR3 consists of 14 residues. Germline assignment: CDR1 MNHEY and CDR2 SMNVEV (reference sequence). J gave up 4 bases and V 5 bases, and 7 bases lay outside the gene matches. The CDR3 nucleotides read TGTGCCAGCAGTCACAGGGGATACTTCACTGAAGCTTTCTTT. This gives the protein CASSHRGYFTEAFF.

This clone was seen only once. The V gene is TRBV4-1, the J gene TRBJ2-7; 14 bases match TRBD2. The junction had 13 bases not matched to a gene; V was cut back by 2 bases and J by 4 bases. Germline loops: CDR1 MGHRA, CDR2 YSYEKL. This CDR3 has 19 amino acids. CDR3 amino acids: CASSQWGLAGAARGYEQYF. CDR3 DNA: TGCGCCAGCAGCCAATGGGGACTAGCGGGGGCGGCCCGGGGGTACGAGCAGTACTTC.

This clone was observed once. The chain is built from TRBV19 and TRBJ1-2, with 9 bases fitting TRBD1. The J segment lost 2 bases and the V segment lost 5 bases, leaving 6 bases of the junction unmatched. From germline, CDR1 is LNHDA and CDR2 SQIVND (reference sequence). The CDR3 has 15 amino acids. Here the CDR3 reads CASSVGTGPNYGYTF. CDR3 DNA sequence: TGTGCCAGTAGTGTAGGGACAGGGCCCAACTATGGCTACACCTTC.

This clone was seen a single time. Here the CDR3 reads CASSAGGQGVNGYTF. The CDR3 region has the DNA TGTGCCAGCAGTGCTGGGGGACAGGGGGTTAATGGCTACACCTTC. V usage is TRBV2 and J usage is TRBJ1-2; 11 nucleotides line up with TRBD1. V shed 4 bases and J 6 bases; nucleotides not matched to a gene: 7. The germline V gene encodes CDR1 SNHLY and CDR2 FYNNEI. The CDR3 has 15 residues.

V gene TRBV5-1 combines with J gene TRBJ2-3, with unresolved D. The CDR3 totals 16 residues. Trimming shortened V by 4 bases and J by 0 bases, and 15 bases separated the two germline ends. Germline assignment: CDR1 SGHRS and CDR2 YFSETQ. The CDR3: CASSPMLSPSTDTQYF. The CDR3 DNA reads TGCGCCAGCAGCCCAATGCTATCGCCGAGCACAGATACGCAGTATTTT.

The gene calls are TRBV2 and TRBJ1-4; perhaps TRBD1 as D (6 bases). The CDR3 loop spans 15 amino acids. Looked up from germline, CDR1 is SNHLY and CDR2 is FYNNEI. V was cut by 6 bases and J by 6 bases, with 17 bases left in between. The CDR3 protein is CASRIIGWTDEKLFF. For the CDR3, the DNA is TGTGCCAGCAGAATTATAGGGTGGACAGATGAAAAACTGTTTTTT.

This rearrangement joins TRBV7-8 to TRBJ1-1; TRBD1 agrees at 9 bases. The germline gives CDR1 SGHVS, CDR2 FQNEAQ. Trimming took 5 bases from V and 5 from J; bases not matched to a gene: 9. This CDR3 is built from 15 residues. The CDR3 protein is CASSPMGQGATEAFF. The CDR3 DNA follows: TGTGCCAGCAGCCCAATGGGACAGGGTGCGACTGAAGCTTTCTTT.

The rearrangement uses TRBV2 and TRBJ2-5; TRBD2 agrees at 10 bases. The CDR3 is made up of 15 amino acids. Germline V gene sequence: CDR1 SNHLY, CDR2 FYNNEI. V trimming: 5 bases; J trimming: 3 bases; junction bases outside the gene matches: 6. CDR3 in amino acids: CASSPGLAPKETQYF. CDR3 DNA: TGTGCCAGCAGTCCGGGACTAGCGCCAAAAGAGACCCAGTACTTC.